This TCR beta chain is drawn from a study of cytomegalovirus exposure and HLA in healthy donors. Study summary: Drawn from HLA-typed donors, some 80 million unique TCRs were held in an early data release.

CDR3 size: 13 residues. From germline, CDR1 is GTSNPN and CDR2 SVGIG (reference sequence). V trimming: 0 bases; J trimming: 7 bases; junction bases outside the gene matches: 3. Primers for the PCR totalled 60 Vbeta and 13 Jbeta. Measured with immunoSEQ multiplex PCR; TCRdb has only the in-frame clones, and not every one. The table records about 140,000 clones, approximately 80% of them present only once. Sequenced: PBMCs. The J gene is TRBJ1-5, the V gene TRBV30; 7 bases match TRBD1. The TCR sequence derives from a male donor in good health and CMV-seronegative. The CDR3: CAWSVGDSQPQHF. The CDR3 DNA follows: TGTGCCTGGAGTGTTGGGGACAGCCAGCCCCAGCATTTT.